Listed here is a single TCR beta chain. Scientists amplified the TCR beta CDR3 regions from RNA transcripts. After a first-round RT-PCR with HTBI primers, a second-round multiplex PCR was run. TCRdb analysed the multiplex PCR reads with MiXCR anew, one entry per CDR3 protein. The table shows about 660,000 distinct CDR3 sequences, with 35% to 45% occurring only once. CDR1 and CDR2 (germline): SGHVT, SQSDAQ. V was clipped by 5 bases and J by 3 bases; unmatched bases: 9. This CDR3 contains 17 residues. The sample comes from a study of Graves' ophthalmopathy and Graves' hyperthyroidism. The receptor was isolated from an adult man with Graves' ophthalmopathy. The chain has TRBV7-4 and TRBJ1-4; 10 bases agree with TRBD1. The sample taken for sequencing was peripheral blood. This CDR3 is CASSQGQGRIANEKLFF. The CDR3 DNA reads as TGTGCCAGCAGCCAGGGACAGGGGCGAATAGCTAATGAAAAACTGTTTTTT.